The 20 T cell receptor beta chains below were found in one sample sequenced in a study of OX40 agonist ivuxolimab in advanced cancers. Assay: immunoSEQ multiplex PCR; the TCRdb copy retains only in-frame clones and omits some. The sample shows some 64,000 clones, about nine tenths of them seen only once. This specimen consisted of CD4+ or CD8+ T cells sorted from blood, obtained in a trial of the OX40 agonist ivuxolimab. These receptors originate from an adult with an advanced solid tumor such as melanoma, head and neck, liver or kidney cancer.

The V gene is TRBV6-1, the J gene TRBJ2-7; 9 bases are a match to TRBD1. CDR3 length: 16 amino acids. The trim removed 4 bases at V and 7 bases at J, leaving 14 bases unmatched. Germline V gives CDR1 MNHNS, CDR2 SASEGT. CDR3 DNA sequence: TGTGCCAGCAGTGCTCCCGGGACAGGGAGAGGAGTAGAGCAGTACTTC. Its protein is CASSAPGTGRGVEQYF.

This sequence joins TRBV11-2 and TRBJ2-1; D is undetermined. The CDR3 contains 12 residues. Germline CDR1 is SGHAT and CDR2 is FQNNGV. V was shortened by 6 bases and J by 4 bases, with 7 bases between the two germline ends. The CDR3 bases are TGTGCCAGCAGACTGGATTACAATGAGCAGTTCTTC. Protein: CASRLDYNEQFF. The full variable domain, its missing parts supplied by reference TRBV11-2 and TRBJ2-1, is EAGVAQSPRYKIIEKRQSVAFWCNPISGHATLYWYQQILGQGPKLLIQFQNNGVVDDSQLPKDRFSAERLKGVDSTLKIQPAKLEDSAVYLCASRLDYNEQFFGPGTRLTVL.

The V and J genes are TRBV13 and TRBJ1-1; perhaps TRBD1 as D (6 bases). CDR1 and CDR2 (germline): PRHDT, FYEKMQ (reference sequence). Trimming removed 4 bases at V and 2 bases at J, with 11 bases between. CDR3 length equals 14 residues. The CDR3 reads CASSWAGVNTEAFF. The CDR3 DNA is TGTGCCAGCAGCTGGGCAGGGGTCAACACTGAAGCTTTCTTT. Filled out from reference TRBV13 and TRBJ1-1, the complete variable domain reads AAGVIQSPRHLIKEKRETATLKCYPIPRHDTVYWYQQGPGQDPQFLISFYEKMQSDKGSIPDRFSAQQFSDYHSELNMSSLELGDSALYFCASSWAGVNTEAFFGQGTRLTVV.

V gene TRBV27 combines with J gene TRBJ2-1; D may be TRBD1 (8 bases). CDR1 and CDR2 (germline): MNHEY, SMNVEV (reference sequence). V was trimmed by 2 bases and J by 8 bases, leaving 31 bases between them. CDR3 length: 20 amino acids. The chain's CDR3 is CASSLPQDRDPKGGSHEQFF. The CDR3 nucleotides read TGTGCCAGCAGTTTACCCCAGGACAGGGACCCGAAGGGCGGGAGTCATGAGCAGTTCTTC.

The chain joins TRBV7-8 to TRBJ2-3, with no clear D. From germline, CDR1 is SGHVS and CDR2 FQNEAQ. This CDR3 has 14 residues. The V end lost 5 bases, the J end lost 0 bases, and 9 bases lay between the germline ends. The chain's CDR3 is CASSPGPSTDTQYF. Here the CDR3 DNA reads TGTGCCAGCAGCCCGGGCCCTAGCACAGATACGCAGTATTTT.

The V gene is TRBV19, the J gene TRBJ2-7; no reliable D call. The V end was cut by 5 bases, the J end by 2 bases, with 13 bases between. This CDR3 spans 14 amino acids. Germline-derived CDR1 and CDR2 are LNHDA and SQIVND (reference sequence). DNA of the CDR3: TGTGCCAGTAGTCGGGCAGGCCTTACCTACGAGCAGTACTTC. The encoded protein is CASSRAGLTYEQYF.

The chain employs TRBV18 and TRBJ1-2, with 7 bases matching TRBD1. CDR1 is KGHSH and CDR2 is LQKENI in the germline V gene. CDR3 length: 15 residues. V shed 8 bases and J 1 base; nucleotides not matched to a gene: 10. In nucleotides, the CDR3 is TGTGCCAGCCAGCGAGGGACAGAACGTAACTATGGCTACACCTTC. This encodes CASQRGTERNYGYTF.

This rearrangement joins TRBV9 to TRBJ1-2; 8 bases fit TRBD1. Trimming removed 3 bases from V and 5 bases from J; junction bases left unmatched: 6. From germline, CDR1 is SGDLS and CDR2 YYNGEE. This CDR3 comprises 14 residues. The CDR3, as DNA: TGTGCCAGCAGCGCGGGGCAGGGGGCTTATGGCTACACCTTC. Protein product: CASSAGQGAYGYTF.

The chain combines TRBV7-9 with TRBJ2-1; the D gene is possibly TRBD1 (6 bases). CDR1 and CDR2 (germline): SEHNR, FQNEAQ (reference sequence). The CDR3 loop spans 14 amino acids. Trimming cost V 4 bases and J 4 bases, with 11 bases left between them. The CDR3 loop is CASSSDRNYNEQFF. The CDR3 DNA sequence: TGTGCCAGCAGCTCGGACAGAAATTACAATGAGCAGTTCTTC.

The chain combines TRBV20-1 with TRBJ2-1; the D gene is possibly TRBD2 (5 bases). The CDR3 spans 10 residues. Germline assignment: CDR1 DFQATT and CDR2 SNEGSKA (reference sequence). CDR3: CRVGDNEQFF. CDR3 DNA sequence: TGCCGGGTCGGGGACAATGAGCAGTTCTTC.

CDR3 in amino acids: CASSYSSGGYDEQYF. In DNA, the CDR3 is TGTGCCAGCAGTTACTCGAGTGGAGGGTATGACGAGCAGTACTTC. The chain uses TRBV6-6 and TRBJ2-7; possibly TRBD2 for D (6 bases). The germline V gene has CDR1 MNHNY and CDR2 SVGAGI (reference sequence). CDR3 length: 15 residues. Trimming pared 0 bases from V and 5 bases from J, leaving 14 bases between.

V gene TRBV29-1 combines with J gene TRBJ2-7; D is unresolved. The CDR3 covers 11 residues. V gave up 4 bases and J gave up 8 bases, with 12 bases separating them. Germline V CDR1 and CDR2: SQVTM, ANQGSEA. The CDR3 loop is CSVGTGPKQYF. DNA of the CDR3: TGCAGCGTTGGGACCGGGCCCAAGCAGTACTTC.

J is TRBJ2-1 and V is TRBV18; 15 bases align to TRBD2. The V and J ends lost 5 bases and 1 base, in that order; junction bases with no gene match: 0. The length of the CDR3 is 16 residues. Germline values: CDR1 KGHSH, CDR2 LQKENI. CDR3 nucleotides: TGTGCCAGCTCAGGACTAGCGGGAGGGTCCTACAATGAGCAGTTCTTC. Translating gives CASSGLAGGSYNEQFF.

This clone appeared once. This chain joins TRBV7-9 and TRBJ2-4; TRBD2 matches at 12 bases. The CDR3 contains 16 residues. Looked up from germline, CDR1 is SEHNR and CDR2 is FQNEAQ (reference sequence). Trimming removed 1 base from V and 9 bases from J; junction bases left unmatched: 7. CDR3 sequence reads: CASSLGGTSGPGIQYF. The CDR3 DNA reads TGTGCCAGCAGCTTAGGAGGGACTAGCGGGCCAGGCATTCAGTACTTC.

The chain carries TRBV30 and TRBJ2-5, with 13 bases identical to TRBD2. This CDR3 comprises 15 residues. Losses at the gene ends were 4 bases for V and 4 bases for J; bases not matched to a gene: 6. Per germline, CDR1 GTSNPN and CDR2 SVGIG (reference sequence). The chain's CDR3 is CAWNPGTSGTETQYF. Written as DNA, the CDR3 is TGTGCCTGGAACCCCGGGACTAGCGGGACAGAGACCCAGTACTTC.

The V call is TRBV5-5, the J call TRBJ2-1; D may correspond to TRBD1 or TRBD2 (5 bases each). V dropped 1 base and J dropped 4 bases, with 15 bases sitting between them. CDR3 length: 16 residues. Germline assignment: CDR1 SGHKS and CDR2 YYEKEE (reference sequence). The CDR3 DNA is TGTGCCAGCAGCTTGTCGTGGGGGACGGGGTACAATGAGCAGTTCTTC. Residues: CASSLSWGTGYNEQFF.

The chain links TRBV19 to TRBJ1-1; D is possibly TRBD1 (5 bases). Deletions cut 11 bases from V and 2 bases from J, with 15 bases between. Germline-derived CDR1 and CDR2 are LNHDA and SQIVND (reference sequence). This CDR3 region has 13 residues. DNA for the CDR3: TGTGCCGTCGGGGCGCGTGTCAACACTGAAGCTTTCTTT. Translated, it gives CAVGARVNTEAFF.

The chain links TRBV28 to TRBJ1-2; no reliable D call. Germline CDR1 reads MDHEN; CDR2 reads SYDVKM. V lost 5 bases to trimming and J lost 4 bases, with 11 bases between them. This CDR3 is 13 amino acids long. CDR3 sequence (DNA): TGTGCCAGCAGTCCCATTACAGTCTATGGCTACACCTTC. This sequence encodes CASSPITVYGYTF.

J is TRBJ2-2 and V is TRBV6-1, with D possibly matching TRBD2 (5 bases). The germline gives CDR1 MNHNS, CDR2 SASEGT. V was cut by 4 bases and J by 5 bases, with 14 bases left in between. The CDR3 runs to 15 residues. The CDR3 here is CASSVVGSATGELFF. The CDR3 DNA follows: TGTGCCAGCAGTGTGGTAGGGAGTGCGACCGGGGAGCTGTTTTTT.

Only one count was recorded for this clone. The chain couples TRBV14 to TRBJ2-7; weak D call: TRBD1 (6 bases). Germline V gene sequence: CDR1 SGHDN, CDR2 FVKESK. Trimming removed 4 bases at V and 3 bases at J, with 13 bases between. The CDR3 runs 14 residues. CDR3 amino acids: CASSPQGLSYEQYF. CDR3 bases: TGTGCCAGCAGCCCTCAGGGGCTGAGCTACGAGCAGTACTTC.